This TCR beta chain comes out of a study of OX40 agonist ivuxolimab in advanced cancers. For the wider study: Ivuxolimab was a fully human IgG2 agonistic monoclonal antibody targeting the costimulatory receptor OX40 (CD134). Intravenous ivuxolimab was administered to patients every 2 weeks at six dose levels: 0.01, 0.1, 0.3, 1.5, 3 and 10 mg/kg. Of the approximately 54 dose-escalation patients, hepatocellular carcinoma was present in around 19, melanoma in roughly 15, renal cell carcinoma in 9 and head and neck cancer in 9. In the dose-escalation cohort, 75% to 90% of patients were male, and the mean age was roughly 60 years with a range of roughly 20 to 80. Patients were allowed to have had prior anti-PD-1, anti-PD-L1 or anti-CTLA-4 therapy, and 40% of the dose-escalation patients had been treated with checkpoint inhibitors. Partial responses were achieved by three dose-escalation patients, of whom one had hepatocellular carcinoma and two had cutaneous melanoma. The purpose of peripheral TCRbeta sequencing was to test whether ivuxolimab changed TCR sequence diversity and led to clonal T-cell expansion. The paper describes the monotherapy dose-escalation part (N ≈ 50 patients) of the phase I trial of ivuxolimab. Summary of the overall study and its limitations: On average, CD8+ T cells showed more expanded clones than CD4+ T cells after ivuxolimab. Which antigens the clonally expanded peripheral T cells were specific for was not determined. At doses from 0.1 to 3.0 mg/kg, clonal expansion was seen in both CD4+ and CD8+ blood T cells between baseline and week 6. Low levels of normalized T-cell clonal expansion were also seen in some nonresponding patients. In the 0.1-3.0 mg/kg groups, partial responders were among the patients with the lowest normalized peripheral clonal expansion, particularly in CD8+ T cells.

The germline V gene (reference sequence) sets CDR1 to GTSNPN and CDR2 to SVGIG. V and J are trimmed by 0 bases and 4 bases, and the gene matches miss 6 bases of the junction. The CDR3 holds 14 amino acids from the cysteine to the phenylalanine. Here the CDR3 DNA is all that survives: 42 bases in frame from base 1. Patients with autoimmune disease history or receiving systemic immunosuppression were excluded from the trial. Peripheral blood for TCR sequencing was collected from all dose cohorts at baseline, on cycle 4 day 1, and on cycle 7 day 1. The samples were taken from a phase I, first-in-human, multicenter, open-label dose-escalation trial of ivuxolimab. The trial enrolled adults with locally advanced or metastatic head and neck squamous cell, hepatocellular, melanoma or renal cell carcinoma. Before TCR sequencing, CD4+ T cells and CD8+ T cells were sorted from peripheral blood as separate populations.

For sequencing of the TCRbeta CDR3 region, genomic DNA was extracted from the sorted cells. The immunoSEQ Assay was used to sequence the TCRbeta CDR3 regions. As stored in TCRdb, this immuneACCESS dataset retains in-frame rearrangements with V and J assigned. A fraction of the clones does not appear; measured against another copy, unresolved V genes explain less than half of the discrepancy, and the remainder lacks a known reason. This sample comprises 60,000 to 70,000 clones, 70% to 90% of them detected only once. Of the sample, around 0.5% falls within the top ten clones. As to this clone: Its specific antigen is unknown. Within one base of it there is no much larger clone, and no base qualities were kept.

The V and J genes are TRBV30 and TRBJ2-7; 7 central nucleotides agree with TRBD2. The sequence was obtained from an adult with an advanced solid tumor such as melanoma, head and neck, liver or kidney cancer. The source material was CD4+ or CD8+ T cells sorted from blood, sampled in a trial of the OX40 agonist ivuxolimab. The DNA sequence is given as TGTGCCTGGAGTGTCGGGACGGGAGGATACGAGCAGTACTTC. Its product reads: CAWSVGTGGYEQYF.